This T cell receptor beta chain comes out of a study of metastatic and nonmetastatic thyroid tumors. Study information: Repertoires from blood and tumor or nodule tissue of malignant and benign thyroid patients were compared. Overall study results and limits: Versus benign nodules, malignant thyroid tumors reportedly had significantly higher TCR beta diversity, in blood and tumor.

In the original workflow: Construction of a distant-metastasis classifier for papillary thyroid cancer relied on CDR3 differences across clinicopathological groups. TCRdb reprocessed the PCR reads via MiXCR. TCRdb, rather than the study authors, made the V and J calls. Seen here are 9,500 to 13,000 clones, approximately 33% observed once, and the top ten hold roughly 4.8%. Each patient went into thyroid surgery without having received any treatment. This clone was counted a few times. Antigen unknown. The receptor was isolated from a female donor with papillary thyroid cancer or a benign thyroid nodule (not recorded which). Some clones in this sample may be carry-over from other donors' samples. Sequences were obtained from tumor tissue.

In nucleotides, the CDR3 is TGTGCCAGCAGTTACGGGACCGAAAATTCACCCCTCCACTTT. Protein sequence: CASSYGTENSPLHF. The chain employs TRBV6-5 and TRBJ1-6; D perhaps matches TRBD1 (5 bases). Trimming left V 2 bases short and J 7 bases short, with 9 bases between. From germline, CDR1 is MNHEY and CDR2 SVGAGI. This CDR3 comprises 14 residues.